Below, one TCR beta chain is given with its context. This entry comes from a study of blood T cell repertoires in COVID-19. Study summary: The study drew acute and convalescent COVID-19 samples from the United States, Italy and Spain.

The CDR3 has 15 amino acids. With 3 bases clipped from V and 5 bases from J, the junction kept 8 bases outside the gene matches. Germline loops: CDR1 SGHKS, CDR2 YYEKEE (reference sequence). Libraries were prepared by immunoSEQ multiplex PCR; TCRdb keeps only in-frame clonotypes and omits some of them. The top ten clones hold approximately 25% of a sample with about 29,000 clones, about 86% of them seen once. The TCR sequence derives from a human donor with active COVID-19. The donor label of this sample is uncertain. Sequencing was carried out using peripheral blood. J is TRBJ2-5 and V is TRBV5-5; 9 bases match TRBD1. The CDR3 loop is CASSSQGAREETQYF. In DNA, the CDR3 is TGTGCCAGCAGCTCACAGGGGGCGCGTGAGGAGACCCAGTACTTC.